Each of the 27 T cell receptor beta chains below was sequenced from the same sample in a study of T cells in Graves' hyperthyroidism and ophthalmopathy. RNA transcripts served as the template for amplifying TCR beta CDR3 regions. Carried out on the TCR CDR3, a first-round RT-PCR used the HTBI primer set. In TCRdb, the multiplex PCR reads were re-called with MiXCR into one record per CDR3 protein. The sample lists hundreds of thousands of distinct CDR3 sequences; around an eighth were seen once. The sample comprised blood. The source of these receptors is a man aged 50-60 years with Graves' ophthalmopathy.

The table lists this clonotype with a few counts. This chain joins TRBV19 and TRBJ2-5; 9 bases agree with TRBD2. The CDR3 is 16 residues long. Per germline, CDR1 LNHDA and CDR2 SQIVND (reference sequence). With 1 base clipped from V and 2 bases from J, the junction kept 5 bases outside the gene matches. This CDR3 reads CASSIGGSGGQETQYF. The CDR3 DNA reads as TGTGCCAGTAGTATAGGAGGTAGCGGGGGACAAGAGACCCAGTACTTC.

This clonotype was observed at least ten times. The V call is TRBV6-1, the J call TRBJ2-3; 10 bases match TRBD2. The CDR3 has 16 residues. Germline CDR1 reads MNHNS; CDR2 reads SASEGT. J was trimmed by 1 base and V by 4 bases; bases with no gene match: 5. CDR3 DNA sequence: TGTGCCAGCAGTGGCCGCGGGACTAGCGGCACAGATACGCAGTATTTT. Amino acid sequence: CASSGRGTSGTDTQYF.

This clonotype was picked up many times. The gene calls are TRBV3-1 and TRBJ2-5; weak D call: TRBD1 (5 bases). This CDR3 is built from 15 residues. Germline values: CDR1 LGHDT, CDR2 YNNKEL (reference sequence). V lost 1 base and J lost 4, with 13 bases in between. The CDR3 nucleotides are TGTGCCAGCAGCCAAGGGATTCAGGGTTCAGAGACCCAGTACTTC. Its protein product is CASSQGIQGSETQYF.

Ten or more counts support this clonotype. J is TRBJ2-7 and V is TRBV5-1; D is possibly TRBD1 (5 bases). Looked up from germline, CDR1 is SGHRS and CDR2 is YFSETQ. Trimming pared 0 bases from V and 0 bases from J, leaving 19 bases between. CDR3 length equals 18 residues. The CDR3 DNA reads as TGCGCCAGCAGCTTGGCCAACTACGGCAGGGCCAACTCCTACGAGCAGTACTTC. Translated: CASSLANYGRANSYEQYF.

Many counts were recorded for this clonotype. V and J are TRBV18 and TRBJ2-7, with unresolved D. Germline V gene data show CDR1 as KGHSH and CDR2 as LQKENI. CDR3 length: 12 amino acids. Between the trimmed V and J ends, which lost 6 bases and 1 base, there was a span of 7 bases. The CDR3 is CASSRESYEQYF. The CDR3 DNA reads TGTGCCAGCTCCCGAGAGTCCTACGAGCAGTACTTC.

This clonotype was seen ten or more times. The gene calls are TRBV2 and TRBJ1-5, with D possibly TRBD1 on 6 matching bases. Trimming shortened V by 8 bases and J by 4 bases, and 21 bases separated the two germline ends. In germline, CDR1 is SNHLY, CDR2 FYNNEI. CDR3 length equals 16 residues. CDR3 in amino acids: CASASRGGARNQPQHF. The CDR3 region has the DNA TGTGCCAGCGCCTCTCGGGGGGGGGCAAGAAATCAGCCCCAGCATTTT.

This clonotype was recorded many times. This CDR3 reads CASSTRGVDYGYTF. The CDR3 nucleotides are TGTGCCAGCAGCACCAGGGGTGTGGACTATGGCTACACCTTC. V and J are TRBV11-2 and TRBJ1-2; D might be TRBD1 (6 bases). The CDR3 consists of 14 residues. CDR1 and CDR2 (germline): SGHAT, FQNNGV. The germline V and J ends were trimmed by 5 bases and 3 bases, with 13 bases remaining between them. The whole variable domain, filled in from reference TRBV11-2 and TRBJ1-2, reads EAGVAQSPRYKIIEKRQSVAFWCNPISGHATLYWYQQILGQGPKLLIQFQNNGVVDDSQLPKDRFSAERLKGVDSTLKIQPAKLEDSAVYLCASSTRGVDYGYTFGSGTRLTVV.

This clonotype has at least ten counts. V usage is TRBV6-5 and J usage is TRBJ1-2, with 8 bases that match TRBD1. The CDR3 length is 14 residues. Germline loops: CDR1 MNHEY, CDR2 SVGAGI. The J segment lost 2 bases and the V segment lost 6 bases, leaving 5 bases of the junction unmatched. CDR3: CASRETGANYGYTF. Written as DNA, the CDR3 is TGTGCCAGCAGGGAGACAGGGGCCAACTATGGCTACACCTTC.

V is TRBV25-1 and J is TRBJ2-3; D possibly corresponds to TRBD1 (6 bases). V dropped 3 bases and J dropped 5 bases, with 21 bases sitting between them. The CDR3 covers 17 residues. Germline CDR1 is MGHDK and CDR2 is SYGVNS. CDR3 amino acids: CASSDPIGPQGGDTQYF. CDR3 DNA sequence: TGTGCCAGCAGTGATCCAATCGGGCCCCAAGGGGGAGATACGCAGTATTTT.

Ten or more counts support this clonotype. The chain uses TRBV6-1 and TRBJ1-5; D is possibly TRBD1 (6 bases). The CDR3 is 14 amino acids. Germline V gene sequence: CDR1 MNHNS, CDR2 SASEGT. Trimming shortened V by 6 bases and J by 7 bases, and 16 bases separated the two germline ends. CDR3 bases: TGTGCCAGCAGGAGAACAGGGTGGGGGCAGCCCCAGCATTTT. It encodes CASRRTGWGQPQHF.

At least ten counts were recorded for this clonotype. V usage is TRBV20-1 and J usage is TRBJ1-4; D gene ambiguous. CDR1 is DFQATT, CDR2 SNEGSKA, per germline (reference sequence). The CDR3 is 16 residues long. V dropped 6 bases and J dropped 0 bases, with 17 bases sitting between them. The CDR3 is CSAASTIVTTNEKLFF. The CDR3 nucleotides read TGCAGTGCCGCGAGTACCATTGTTACAACTAATGAAAAACTGTTTTTT.

This clonotype has at least ten counts. The rearrangement links TRBV5-1 to TRBJ2-3, with 8 bases fitting TRBD2. Per the germline V gene, CDR1 is SGHRS and CDR2 is YFSETQ. This CDR3 is 15 amino acids long. Germline trimming cut 4 bases from V and 4 bases from J; bases unmatched to any gene: 8. CDR3 protein: CASSRGSGSADTQYF. The CDR3 coding sequence is TGCGCCAGCAGCCGCGGGAGCGGGAGTGCAGATACGCAGTATTTT.

This clonotype occurred a few times. The chain recombines TRBV6-1 with TRBJ1-6; D call uncertain. V lost 8 bases to trimming and J lost 5 bases, with 4 bases between them. There are 11 residues in the CDR3. CDR1 is MNHNS and CDR2 is SASEGT in the germline V gene. CDR3 amino acids: CASGDNSPLHF. In nucleotides, the CDR3 is TGTGCCAGCGGAGATAATTCACCCCTCCACTTT.

There are a few counts of this clonotype. The V call is TRBV4-2, the J call TRBJ2-1; TRBD2 might be the D (6 bases). CDR1 and CDR2 from the germline V gene are LGHNA and YNFKEQ. V dropped 2 bases and J dropped 14 bases, with 22 bases sitting between them. CDR3 length: 15 residues. The CDR3 region has the DNA TGTGCCAGCAGCCAATCTCGCGGGACTTCGGGCGGGGAGTTCTTC. It is translated as CASSQSRGTSGGEFF.

This clonotype was detected ten times or more. In DNA form, the CDR3 reads TGCAGTGCTAGAGCGCAGGGTTCACCCCAAGAGACCCAGTACTTC. This sequence encodes CSARAQGSPQETQYF. This sequence joins TRBV20-1 and TRBJ2-5, with D tentatively TRBD1 (5 bases). The length of the CDR3 is 15 residues. The V and J ends lost 1 base and 1 base respectively, with 13 bases between them. Germline CDR1 and CDR2: DFQATT and SNEGSKA (reference sequence).

This clonotype was seen only a few times. The V and J genes are TRBV5-1 and TRBJ1-1; the match to TRBD1 covers 7 bases. V was clipped by 4 bases and J by 3 bases; unmatched bases: 9. The germline V gene encodes CDR1 SGHRS and CDR2 YFSETQ. CDR3 size: 15 residues. The chain's CDR3 is CASSMGTEWDTEAFF. The CDR3, as DNA: TGCGCCAGCAGCATGGGGACAGAGTGGGACACTGAAGCTTTCTTT. Full variable domain (remainder filled in from reference TRBV5-1 and TRBJ1-1): KAGVTQTPRYLIKTRGQQVTLSCSPISGHRSVSWYQQTPGQGLQFLFEYFSETQRNKGNFPGRFSGRQFSNSRSEMNVSTLELGDSALYLCASSMGTEWDTEAFFGQGTRLTVV.

In this sample, this clonotype turned up many times. CDR3: CASSLSRTAPLAQHF. The CDR3 region has the DNA TGTGCCAGCAGCTTGAGTAGGACAGCCCCTTTGGCCCAGCATTTT. This chain uses TRBV13 with TRBJ1-5; D is possibly TRBD1 (6 bases). V shed 3 bases and J shed 11 bases, with 20 bases lying between them. The V gene's germline CDR1 is PRHDT and CDR2 FYEKMQ (reference sequence). This CDR3 is 15 amino acids long.

This clonotype was seen many times. V is TRBV11-2 and J is TRBJ2-4; D is undetermined. V lost 1 base to trimming and J lost 12 bases, with 13 bases between them. Germline CDR1 reads SGHAT; CDR2 reads FQNNGV. This CDR3 has 13 amino acids. CDR3 in amino acids: CASSLGSAEAQYF. The CDR3 bases are TGTGCCAGCAGCTTAGGATCAGCCGAGGCTCAGTACTTC.

This clonotype was found a few times. This chain uses TRBV12-3 or TRBV12-4 with TRBJ2-6; 7 bases match TRBD1. Trimming removed 10 bases from V and 0 bases from J; junction bases left unmatched: 6. The CDR3 length is 15 residues. For the CDR3, the DNA is TGTGCCAAGTCGGACAGGTACTCTGGGGCCAACGTCCTGACTTTC. Protein sequence: CAKSDRYSGANVLTF.

Ten or more counts support this clonotype. The V gene is TRBV7-2, the J gene TRBJ2-1; TRBD2 is a possible D gene (6 bases). The CDR3 is 18 amino acids. CDR1 is SGHTA, CDR2 FQGNSA, per germline. V shed 1 base and J shed 0 bases, with 16 bases lying between them. This CDR3 is CASSLGLGGIPSYNEQFF. The CDR3 DNA sequence: TGTGCCAGCAGCTTAGGATTGGGCGGGATACCCTCCTACAATGAGCAGTTCTTC.

This clonotype was seen repeatedly, ten times or more. The rearrangement links TRBV5-1 to TRBJ2-3, with D possibly being TRBD2 (5 bases). Trimming removed 0 bases at V and 9 bases at J, with 14 bases between. Per the germline V gene, CDR1 is SGHRS and CDR2 is YFSETQ. The CDR3 length is 14 residues. CDR3 protein: CASSLGRTLETQYF. CDR3 nucleotide sequence: TGCGCCAGCAGCTTGGGGAGGACTCTGGAGACGCAGTATTTT.

The sample holds many counts of this clonotype. The chain recombines TRBV7-3 with TRBJ2-1, with D possibly being TRBD2 (6 bases). CDR1 is SGHTA, CDR2 FQGTGA, per germline. V lost 0 bases, J lost 5 bases, and 11 bases lay in between. The CDR3 is 15 amino acids. As DNA, the CDR3 is TGTGCCAGCAGCTTAACTAGCGGCCGGAACAATGAGCAGTTCTTC. Its protein product is CASSLTSGRNNEQFF.

This clonotype came up a few times. A read error may be the cause here, since a much bigger clone is one base away. This chain connects TRBV3-1 to TRBJ2-2; a weak D match, TRBD2 (6 bases). This CDR3 has 14 amino acids. Germline loops: CDR1 LGHDT, CDR2 YNNKEL (reference sequence). The CDR3 DNA sequence: TGTGCCAGCAGCACCGGACTACCCACCGGGGAGCTGTCTTTT. Its translation is CASSTGLPTGELSF.

The table lists this clonotype with a count of one. The chain links TRBV5-6 to TRBJ1-5; no clear D gene. The length of the CDR3 is 15 residues. Looked up from germline, CDR1 is SGHDT and CDR2 is YYEEEE. Trimming took 1 base from V and 2 from J, leaving 10 bases between them. The CDR3 DNA reads TGTGCCAGCAGCTTGAAGGGATGGGGCAATCAGCCCCAGCATTTT. This translates into CASSLKGWGNQPQHF.

The sample holds many counts of this clonotype. This rearrangement joins TRBV12-3 or TRBV12-4 to TRBJ1-1, with TRBD1 as a possible D gene (5 bases). The germline V and J ends were trimmed by 2 bases and 8 bases, with 15 bases remaining between them. The CDR3 has 14 amino acids. CDR3 sequence: CASSLNALGAEAFF. As DNA, the CDR3 is TGTGCCAGCAGTTTAAACGCGCTTGGGGCCGAAGCTTTCTTT.

V and J are TRBV25-1 and TRBJ2-5, with 11 nucleotides matching TRBD2. With V trimmed by 5 bases and J by 3 bases, 5 bases remained unmatched. The CDR3 loop spans 15 amino acids. CDR1 is MGHDK, CDR2 SYGVNS, per germline. The CDR3: CASSLPGLAEETQYF. In nucleotides, the CDR3 is TGTGCCAGCAGTCTACCGGGACTAGCGGAAGAGACCCAGTACTTC.

In this sample, this clonotype turned up a few times. The V and J genes are TRBV6-1 and TRBJ2-7; D is possibly TRBD1 or TRBD2 (5 bases each). Germline values: CDR1 MNHNS, CDR2 SASEGT. The CDR3 sequence is 18 residues long. V gave up 1 base and J gave up 0 bases, with 19 bases separating them. The CDR3 spells CASSEGSLRGEGSYEQYF. CDR3 nucleotides: TGTGCCAGCAGTGAAGGTTCATTAAGGGGAGAGGGCTCCTACGAGCAGTACTTC.